Listed below are T cell receptor beta chains from one sample, sequenced in a study of blood T cell repertoires in COVID-19. Method: immunoSEQ multiplex PCR; TCRdb's copy keeps in-frame clones and lacks some. In the table there are some 200,000 clones, around 94% of which are singletons. The sequenced sample consisted of peripheral blood. Receptors originate from a man under 40 with COVID-19, enrolled during active disease. The CDR3 runs from the conserved cysteine through the conserved F or W. Each record gives: J gene, D gene, V gene, CDR3 DNA, CDR3 protein. D genes are given only for firm matches.

TRBJ2-7,.,TRBV5-5,TGTGCCAGCAGCTTGGCCTTCGGTTCCTACGAGCAGTACTTC,CASSLAFGSYEQYF
TRBJ2-7,.,TRBV19,TGTGCCAGTAGCCGCCCGGGGGGCGGCGAGCAGTACTTC,CASSRPGGGEQYF
TRBJ1-2,.,TRBV6-5,TGTGCCAGCAGTCCCGAGGTTGGCTATGGCTACACCTTC,CASSPEVGYGYTF
TRBJ1-6,.,TRBV9,TGTGCCAGCAGCGTAGAACAGGGAGTAGGGGTTCCCCTCCACTTT,CASSVEQGVGVPLHF
TRBJ2-7,TRBD2,TRBV5-5,TGTGCCAGCAGCTTGGCCGGGGGGACGTCCTACGAGCAGTACTTC,CASSLAGGTSYEQYF
TRBJ1-5,TRBD1,TRBV19,TGTGCCAGTAGTAGCCGGACCTCAGGGGGTTATCAGCCCCAGCATTTT,CASSSRTSGGYQPQHF
TRBJ2-7,.,TRBV27,TGTGCCAGCAGTTTAGGGTCAGGGTCACTCTACGAGCAGTACTTC,CASSLGSGSLYEQYF
TRBJ1-5,.,TRBV30,TGTGCCTGGAGTGTGGGCAGCCTGGGCAATCAGCCCCAGCATTTT,CAWSVGSLGNQPQHF
TRBJ2-1,TRBD1,TRBV20-1,TGCAGTGCCAGTCGACAGGGGGTAGAAAATGAGCAGTTCTTC,CSASRQGVENEQFF
TRBJ1-2,TRBD1,TRBV7-3,TGTGCCAGCAGTCCGGGACAGGAGTATGGCTACACCTTC,CASSPGQEYGYTF
TRBJ1-6,.,TRBV21-1,TGTGCCAGCAGCAACCAGACAGGGAGACCTTCACCCCTCCACTTT,CASSNQTGRPSPLHF
TRBJ2-5,.,TRBV9,TGTGCCAGCAGCGTAGAAGAGGGTCTGGGATCGGACCAAGAGACCCAGTACTTC,CASSVEEGLGSDQETQYF